This T cell receptor beta chain stems from a study of T-cell reconstitution after alpha-beta-depleted transplantation in children. Molecular barcoding with unique molecular identifiers was used for the TCRbeta library. TCRdb recomputed calls from the PCR reads with MiXCR, one row per CDR3 protein. Of about 17,000 distinct CDR3 sequences listed, roughly an eighth are singletons. The ends lost 0 bases at V and 8 bases at J; junction bases unmatched: 10. Germline-derived CDR1 and CDR2 are SGDLS and YYNGEE. The CDR3 extends over 16 amino acids. The study, taken as a whole, reports: Newly made T cells mostly supplied T-cell counts and diversity one year after transplant. Some patients showed high day-60 TCRbeta diversity, which derived from surviving recipient T cells and thymic progenitors. Several hundred expanded graft clones reportedly were the source of alpha-beta T cells about two months after transplant.

This clonotype was seen just once. Its antigen remains unidentified. The clonotype was recovered from a boy younger than two who had a stem cell transplant for Wiskott-Aldrich syndrome, so the T cells may come from the graft donor. The sample was PBMCs, mostly from graft donor cells, taken 180 days after TCRalphabeta/CD19-depleted stem cell transplant. The gene calls are TRBV9 and TRBJ2-1; 8 nucleotides line up with TRBD2. CDR3 sequence: CASSVDPAGVPDEQFF. Here the CDR3 DNA reads TGTGCCAGCAGCGTAGATCCAGCGGGAGTTCCGGATGAGCAGTTCTTC.